A single sample is the source of the 12 T cell receptor beta chains below, sequenced in a study of radiation and T cells in renal cell carcinoma. As for time point: blood 4 weeks post-SBRT, at nephrectomy. Treatment: 15 Gy SBRT to primary tumor, nephrectomy 4 weeks later. Some clones are missing from TCRdb's copy, which holds only in-frame ones; the method was immunoSEQ multiplex PCR. The table shows around 100,000 clones, with 84% occurring only once. The specimen comprised blood, sampled from a patient whose treatment included radiotherapy and nephrectomy. The receptor source for this set is a man in his sixties with renal cell carcinoma.

There are many counts of this clone. The chain combines TRBV7-6 with TRBJ2-2; TRBD2 is a possible D gene (5 bases). The CDR3 sequence is 13 residues long. The germline CDR1 and CDR2 sequences are SGHVS and FNYEAQ. Trimming cost V 1 base and J 7 bases, with 7 bases left between them. The CDR3 sequence is CASSLGAGGELFF. CDR3 coding DNA: TGTGCCAGCAGCTTAGGGGCGGGCGGGGAGCTGTTTTTT.

This clone occurred a few times. CDR3 bases: TGTGCCTGGAGTAAAGCGGGAGTTCCAACTAGCTACGAGCAGTACTTC. Translation gives CAWSKAGVPTSYEQYF. This chain links TRBV30 with TRBJ2-7; 8 nucleotides line up with TRBD2. The CDR3 extends over 16 amino acids. After removal of 2 bases from V and 3 bases from J, the junction contained 12 bases not matched to a gene. The germline CDR1 and CDR2 sequences are GTSNPN and SVGIG (reference sequence).

The rearrangement links TRBV4-1 to TRBJ2-1; 9 bases map to TRBD2. V trimming: 4 bases; J trimming: 9 bases; junction bases outside the gene matches: 10. The germline V gene has CDR1 MGHRA and CDR2 YSYEKL. CDR3 length: 15 residues. CDR3 protein: CASSRGSGRRGEQFF. Here the CDR3 DNA reads TGCGCCAGCAGCCGAGGCAGCGGGAGGAGGGGTGAGCAGTTCTTC.

The chain employs TRBV6-1 and TRBJ1-1; D not certain. Trimming took 8 bases from V and 3 from J, leaving 10 bases between them. Germline CDR1 MNHNS, CDR2 SASEGT. The CDR3 has 12 amino acids. CDR3 DNA: TGTGCCAGCGAAGACTGGGACACTGAAGCTTTCTTT. Translating gives CASEDWDTEAFF.

This chain links TRBV6-6 with TRBJ1-1; D ambiguous. The V end lost 0 bases, the J end lost 9 bases, and 14 bases lay between the germline ends. This CDR3 region has 14 residues. Germline CDR1 reads MNHNY; CDR2 reads SVGAGI (reference sequence). The CDR3 nucleotides are TGTGCCAGCAGTTACTCGAAAGGAGAACAGCAAGCTTTCTTT. Translation gives CASSYSKGEQQAFF.

This clone occurred a few times. The chain is built from TRBV14 and TRBJ2-7, with a tentative D call TRBD1 (5 bases). Trimming took 0 bases from V and 3 from J, leaving 12 bases between them. The CDR3 has 15 residues. The V gene's germline CDR1 is SGHDN and CDR2 FVKESK. CDR3 nucleotide sequence: TGTGCCAGCAGCCAAGATAAGAGGACAAACTACGAGCAGTACTTC. Translated, it gives CASSQDKRTNYEQYF.

V usage is TRBV29-1 and J usage is TRBJ1-1; 8 bases line up with TRBD1. The CDR3 loop spans 14 amino acids. V lost 6 bases and J lost 3; bases outside the gene matches: 9. The germline V gene encodes CDR1 SQVTM and CDR2 ANQGSEA. The CDR3: CSVAQGARDTEAFF. In DNA form, the CDR3 reads TGCAGCGTGGCGCAGGGGGCGAGAGACACTGAAGCTTTCTTT.

CDR3 in amino acids: CASSLVVGRLGSNEQFF. The CDR3 coding sequence is TGTGCCAGCAGCTTAGTTGTGGGACGCCTGGGGAGCAATGAGCAGTTCTTC. The chain couples TRBV7-6 to TRBJ2-1, with D perhaps given as TRBD1 or TRBD2 (5 bases each). CDR3 length: 17 residues. Trimming left V 1 base short and J 6 bases short, with 19 bases between. CDR1 SGHVS and CDR2 FNYEAQ come from the germline V gene.

The chain joins TRBV7-8 to TRBJ1-5; D remains unclear. Trimming took 1 base from V and 3 from J, leaving 4 bases between them. The germline CDR1 and CDR2 sequences are SGHVS and FQNEAQ. This CDR3 contains 13 residues. The CDR3 bases are TGTGCCAGCAGCTTAGTCCCCAATCAGCCCCAGCATTTT. This sequence encodes CASSLVPNQPQHF.

The gene calls are TRBV7-6 and TRBJ2-5; 9 bases align to TRBD2. The ends lost 4 bases at V and 3 bases at J; junction bases unmatched: 9. Germline CDR1 and CDR2: SGHVS and FNYEAQ. The CDR3 extends over 16 amino acids. The CDR3 coding sequence is TGTGCCAGCAGCTCCCCCGCGGGGGGGGTCGAAGAGACCCAGTACTTC. Encoded protein: CASSSPAGGVEETQYF.

This rearrangement joins TRBV28 to TRBJ1-1, with D hard to call. The CDR3 consists of 10 residues. CDR1 is MDHEN and CDR2 is SYDVKM in the germline V gene. V lost 5 bases and J 8 bases, leaving 6 bases between the germline ends. The DNA for the CDR3 is TGTGCCAGCAGTGCCCGGGAAGCTTTCTTT. This encodes CASSAREAFF.

The rearrangement links TRBV18 to TRBJ1-5; D is perhaps TRBD1 (5 bases). CDR3 length: 14 amino acids. Trimming left V 2 bases short and J 5 bases short, with 10 bases between. Germline values: CDR1 KGHSH, CDR2 LQKENI. CDR3 in DNA: TGTGCCAGCTCACCAATAGGGGTAGATCAGCCCCAGCATTTT. Its translation: CASSPIGVDQPQHF.